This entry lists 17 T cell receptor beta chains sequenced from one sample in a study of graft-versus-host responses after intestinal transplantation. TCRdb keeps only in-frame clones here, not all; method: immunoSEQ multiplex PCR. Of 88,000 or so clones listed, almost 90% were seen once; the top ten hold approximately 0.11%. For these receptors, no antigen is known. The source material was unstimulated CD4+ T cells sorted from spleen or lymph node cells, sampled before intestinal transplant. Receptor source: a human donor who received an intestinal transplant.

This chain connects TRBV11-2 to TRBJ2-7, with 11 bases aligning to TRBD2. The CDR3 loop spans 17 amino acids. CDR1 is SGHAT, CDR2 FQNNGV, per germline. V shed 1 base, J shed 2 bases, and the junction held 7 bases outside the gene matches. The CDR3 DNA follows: TGTGCCAGCAGCTTAGCATACGGTAGCGGGGGGGCCTACGAGCAGTACTTC. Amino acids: CASSLAYGSGGAYEQYF.

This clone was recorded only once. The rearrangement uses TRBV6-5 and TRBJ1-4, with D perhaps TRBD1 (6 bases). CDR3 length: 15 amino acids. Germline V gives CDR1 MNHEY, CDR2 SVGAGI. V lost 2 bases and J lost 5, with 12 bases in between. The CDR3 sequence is CASSYGGASNEKLFF. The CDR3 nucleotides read TGTGCCAGCAGTTACGGGGGGGCTTCAAATGAAAAACTGTTTTTT.

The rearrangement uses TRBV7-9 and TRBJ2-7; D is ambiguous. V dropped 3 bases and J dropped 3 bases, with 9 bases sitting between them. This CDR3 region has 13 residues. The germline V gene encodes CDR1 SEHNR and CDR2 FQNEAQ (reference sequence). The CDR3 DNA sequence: TGTGCCAGCAGCTTGCGTCAAAACTACGAGCAGTACTTC. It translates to CASSLRQNYEQYF.

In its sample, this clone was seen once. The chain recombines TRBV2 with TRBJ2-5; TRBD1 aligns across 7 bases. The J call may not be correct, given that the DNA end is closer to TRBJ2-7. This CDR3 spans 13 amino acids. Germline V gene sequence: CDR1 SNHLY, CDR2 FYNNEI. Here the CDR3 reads CASRDDRAREQYF. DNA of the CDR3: TGTGCCAGCAGGGACGACAGGGCTCGCGAGCAGTACTTC.

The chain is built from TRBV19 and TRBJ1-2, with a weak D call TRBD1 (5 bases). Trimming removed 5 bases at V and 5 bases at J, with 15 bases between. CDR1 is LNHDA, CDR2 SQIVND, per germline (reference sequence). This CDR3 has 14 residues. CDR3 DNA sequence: TGTGCCAGTAGTGGACAATACCTTTTTTATGGCTACACCTTC. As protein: CASSGQYLFYGYTF.

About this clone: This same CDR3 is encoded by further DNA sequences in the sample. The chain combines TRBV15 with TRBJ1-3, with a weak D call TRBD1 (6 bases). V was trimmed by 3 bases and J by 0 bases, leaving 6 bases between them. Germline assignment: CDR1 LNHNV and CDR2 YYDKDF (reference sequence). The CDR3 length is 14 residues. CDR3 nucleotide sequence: TGTGCCACCAGCAGGGACAGCTCTGGAAACACCATATATTTT. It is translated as CATSRDSSGNTIYF.

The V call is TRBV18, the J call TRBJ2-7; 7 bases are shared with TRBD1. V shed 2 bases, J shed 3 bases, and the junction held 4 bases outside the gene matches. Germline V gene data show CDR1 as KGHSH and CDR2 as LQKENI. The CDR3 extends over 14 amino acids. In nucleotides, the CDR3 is TGTGCCAGCTCACCAGCGGCAGGGGGCTACGAGCAGTACTTC. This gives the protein CASSPAAGGYEQYF. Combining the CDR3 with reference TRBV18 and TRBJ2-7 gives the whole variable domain NAGVMQNPRHLVRRRGQEARLRCSPMKGHSHVYWYRQLPEEGLKFMVYLQKENIIDESGMPKERFSAEFPKEGPSILRIQQVVRGDSAAYFCASSPAAGGYEQYFGPGTRLTVT.

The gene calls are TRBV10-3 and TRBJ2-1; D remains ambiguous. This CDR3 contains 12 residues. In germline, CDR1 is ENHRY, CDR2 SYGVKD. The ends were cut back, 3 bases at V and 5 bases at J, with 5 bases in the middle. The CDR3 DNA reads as TGTGCCATCAGTGATTATGACAATGAGCAGTTCTTC. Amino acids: CAISDYDNEQFF.

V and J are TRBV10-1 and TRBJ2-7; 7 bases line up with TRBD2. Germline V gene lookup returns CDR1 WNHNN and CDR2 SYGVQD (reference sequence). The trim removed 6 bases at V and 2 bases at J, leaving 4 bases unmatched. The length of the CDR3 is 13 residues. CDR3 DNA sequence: TGCGCCAGCAGCCCCGGACTAGCCTACGAGCAGTACTTC. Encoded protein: CASSPGLAYEQYF.

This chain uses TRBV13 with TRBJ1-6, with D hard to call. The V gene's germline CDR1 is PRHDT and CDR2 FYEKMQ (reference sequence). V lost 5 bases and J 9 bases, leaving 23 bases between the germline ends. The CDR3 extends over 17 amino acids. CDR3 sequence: CASSHKGGMSGGSPLHF. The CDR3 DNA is TGTGCCAGCAGCCACAAAGGCGGGATGTCAGGTGGTTCACCCCTCCACTTT.

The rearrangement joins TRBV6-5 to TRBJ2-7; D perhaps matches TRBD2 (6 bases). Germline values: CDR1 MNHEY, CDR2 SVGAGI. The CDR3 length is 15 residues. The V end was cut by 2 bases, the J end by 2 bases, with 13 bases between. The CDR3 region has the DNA TGTGCCAGCAGTTACGCGGCGGGGTTCCCCTACGAGCAGTACTTC. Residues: CASSYAAGFPYEQYF.

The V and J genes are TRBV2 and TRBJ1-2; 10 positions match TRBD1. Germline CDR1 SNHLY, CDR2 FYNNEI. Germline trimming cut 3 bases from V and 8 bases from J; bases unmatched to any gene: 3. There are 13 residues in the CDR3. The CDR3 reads CASSEDRGGGYTF. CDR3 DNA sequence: TGTGCCAGCAGTGAGGACAGGGGGGGAGGCTACACCTTC.

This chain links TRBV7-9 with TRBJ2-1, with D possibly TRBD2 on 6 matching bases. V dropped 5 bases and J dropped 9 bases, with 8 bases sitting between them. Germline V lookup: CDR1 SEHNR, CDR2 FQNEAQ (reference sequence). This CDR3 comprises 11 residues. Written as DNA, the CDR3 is TGTGCCAGCAGCCCGGGGGTTGAGCAGTTCTTC. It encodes CASSPGVEQFF. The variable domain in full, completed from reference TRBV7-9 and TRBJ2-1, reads DTGVSQNPRHKITKRGQNVTFRCDPISEHNRLYWYRQTLGQGPEFLTYFQNEAQLEKSRLLSDRFSAERPKGSFSTLEIQRTEQGDSAMYLCASSPGVEQFFGPGTRLTVL.

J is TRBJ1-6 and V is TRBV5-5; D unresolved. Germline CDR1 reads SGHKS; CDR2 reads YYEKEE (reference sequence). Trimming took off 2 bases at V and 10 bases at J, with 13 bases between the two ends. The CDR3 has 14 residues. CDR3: CASSFLSTSSPLHF. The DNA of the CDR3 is TGTGCCAGCAGCTTCTTAAGTACTAGCTCACCCCTCCACTTT.

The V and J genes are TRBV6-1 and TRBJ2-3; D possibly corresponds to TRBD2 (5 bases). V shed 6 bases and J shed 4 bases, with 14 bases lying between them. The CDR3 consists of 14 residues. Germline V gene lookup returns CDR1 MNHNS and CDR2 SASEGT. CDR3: CASSPTRWPDTQYF. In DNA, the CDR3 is TGTGCCAGCAGCCCTACTAGGTGGCCAGATACGCAGTATTTT.

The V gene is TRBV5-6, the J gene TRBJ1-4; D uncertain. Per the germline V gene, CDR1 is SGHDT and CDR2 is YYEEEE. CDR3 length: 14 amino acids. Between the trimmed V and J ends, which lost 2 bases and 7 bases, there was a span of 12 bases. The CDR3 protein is CASSFYPSSEKLFF. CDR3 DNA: TGTGCCAGCAGCTTTTACCCTTCGAGTGAAAAACTGTTTTTT.

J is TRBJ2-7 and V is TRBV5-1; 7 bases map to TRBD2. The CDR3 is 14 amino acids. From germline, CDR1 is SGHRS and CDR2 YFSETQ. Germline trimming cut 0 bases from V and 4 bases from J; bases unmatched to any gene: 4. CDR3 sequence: CASSLAAGSYEQYF. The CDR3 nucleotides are TGCGCCAGCAGCTTGGCAGCGGGGTCTTACGAGCAGTACTTC. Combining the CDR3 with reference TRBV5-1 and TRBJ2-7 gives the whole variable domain KAGVTQTPRYLIKTRGQQVTLSCSPISGHRSVSWYQQTPGQGLQFLFEYFSETQRNKGNFPGRFSGRQFSNSRSEMNVSTLELGDSALYLCASSLAAGSYEQYFGPGTRLTVT.